These T cell receptor beta chains were read from a single sample in a study of post-analysis software for immune sequencing data. TCRdb recomputed calls from the PCR reads with MiXCR, one row per CDR3 protein. The sample lists 550,000 to 700,000 distinct CDR3 sequences, roughly 46% occurring once. The sample taken for sequencing was blood. These receptors all stem from a girl aged 10-17 years with multiple sclerosis. Both conserved end residues are part of each CDR3. Each record gives: V gene, J gene, D gene, clone size, CDR3 DNA, CDR3 protein. A D gene is named only where the DNA matches it firmly. Size tells how often a clone was seen (once, few, many) or the class of an expanded clone, and some rows leave it out.

V gene: TRBV29-1; J gene: TRBJ1-1; D gene: -; clone size: -; CDR3 DNA: TGCAGCGTTGAAGATGAGGGGTTGATGAACACTGAAGCTTTCTTT; CDR3 protein: CSVEDEGLMNTEAFF
V gene: TRBV7-2; J gene: TRBJ1-5; D gene: TRBD1; clone size: -; CDR3 DNA: TGTGCCTGCAGTTTCTCAGGGACAGGGGGCGGTCAGCCCCAGCATTTT; CDR3 protein: CACSFSGTGGGQPQHF
V gene: TRBV18; J gene: TRBJ2-6; D gene: -; clone size: few; CDR3 DNA: TGTGCCAGCTCACCCCAGGGGTTCAACGTCCTGACTTTC; CDR3 protein: CASSPQGFNVLTF
V gene: TRBV5-1; J gene: TRBJ2-1; D gene: TRBD2; clone size: -; CDR3 DNA: TGCGCCAGCAGCTTGGATGTGGCGGGAGAGGGCAATGAGCAGTTCTTC; CDR3 protein: CASSLDVAGEGNEQFF
V gene: TRBV20-1; J gene: TRBJ1-2; D gene: -; clone size: -; CDR3 DNA: TGCAGTGCTACCTACAGGGATTATGGCTACACCTTC; CDR3 protein: CSATYRDYGYTF
V gene: TRBV5-1; J gene: TRBJ2-7; D gene: -; clone size: -; CDR3 DNA: TGCGCCAGCAGCTCCCTGGGCGCCCCGAGCTCCTACGAGCAGTACTTC; CDR3 protein: CASSSLGAPSSYEQYF
V gene: TRBV27; J gene: TRBJ2-7; D gene: -; clone size: -; CDR3 DNA: TGTGCCAGCAGTCTCACAGGGATCCCCTACGAGCAGTACTTC; CDR3 protein: CASSLTGIPYEQYF
V gene: TRBV20-1; J gene: TRBJ2-7; D gene: TRBD2; clone size: -; CDR3 DNA: TGCAGTGCCATAAAGGGCGGGGGTGGCTACGAGCAGTACTTC; CDR3 protein: CSAIKGGGGYEQYF
V gene: TRBV7-9; J gene: TRBJ2-7; D gene: TRBD1; clone size: -; CDR3 DNA: TGTGCCAGCAGCTTAGGACAGGGAGTTTCCTACGAGCAGTACTTC; CDR3 protein: CASSLGQGVSYEQYF
V gene: TRBV20-1; J gene: TRBJ2-5; D gene: TRBD2; clone size: -; CDR3 DNA: TGCAGTGCAAAAGCGGGGGGGTACCAAGAGACCCAGTACTTC; CDR3 protein: CSAKAGGYQETQYF
V gene: TRBV12-3/TRBV12-4; J gene: TRBJ2-3; D gene: -; clone size: many; CDR3 DNA: TGCGCCAGCAGCTTGGGGGAAGATACGCAGTATTTT; CDR3 protein: CASSLGEDTQYF
V gene: TRBV20-1; J gene: TRBJ2-7; D gene: TRBD1; clone size: -; CDR3 DNA: TGCAGTGCTAGAAGCCTTACAGGGGCCTACGAGCAGTACTTC; CDR3 protein: CSARSLTGAYEQYF
V gene: TRBV2; J gene: TRBJ2-7; D gene: TRBD1; clone size: -; CDR3 DNA: TGTGCCAGCACTGAAGTGACAGGGTTCTACGAGCAGTACTTC; CDR3 protein: CASTEVTGFYEQYF
V gene: TRBV7-7; J gene: TRBJ2-3; D gene: -; clone size: -; CDR3 DNA: TGTGCCAGCAGCCCCGCCCATCGGGAATCAGATACGCAGTATTTT; CDR3 protein: CASSPAHRESDTQYF
V gene: TRBV7-9; J gene: TRBJ2-6; D gene: -; clone size: -; CDR3 DNA: TGTGCCAGCAGCTCGCAGGGCCCTGGGGCCAACGTCCTGACTTTC; CDR3 protein: CASSSQGPGANVLTF
V gene: TRBV3-1; J gene: TRBJ2-7; D gene: -; clone size: -; CDR3 DNA: TGTGCCAGCAGCCATGTAGCCTACGAGCAGTACTTC; CDR3 protein: CASSHVAYEQYF
V gene: TRBV3-1; J gene: TRBJ2-1; D gene: -; clone size: few; CDR3 DNA: TGTGCCAGCAGCCAAGATACCGGGGTTCAAAATGAGCAGTTCTTC; CDR3 protein: CASSQDTGVQNEQFF
V gene: TRBV5-1; J gene: TRBJ2-7; D gene: -; clone size: few; CDR3 DNA: TGCGCCAGCAGCTTGGACCCCCAAACCTACGAGCAGTACTTC; CDR3 protein: CASSLDPQTYEQYF
V gene: TRBV2; J gene: TRBJ1-2; D gene: -; clone size: few; CDR3 DNA: TGTGCCAGCACACGACGGACCTATGGCTACACCTTC; CDR3 protein: CASTRRTYGYTF
V gene: TRBV6-2/TRBV6-3; J gene: TRBJ2-5; D gene: TRBD2; clone size: few; CDR3 DNA: TGTGCCAGCAGCCCTACTAGCGGCCAAGAGACCCAGTACTTC; CDR3 protein: CASSPTSGQETQYF
V gene: TRBV5-1; J gene: TRBJ2-1; D gene: -; clone size: few; CDR3 DNA: TGCGCCAGCAGAGGGTCCAATGAGCAGTTCTTC; CDR3 protein: CASRGSNEQFF
V gene: TRBV20-1; J gene: TRBJ2-7; D gene: -; clone size: few; CDR3 DNA: TGCAGTGCTGGGGGCAGGGGTACCTACGAGCAGTACTTC; CDR3 protein: CSAGGRGTYEQYF
V gene: TRBV7-2; J gene: TRBJ2-7; D gene: -; clone size: -; CDR3 DNA: TGTGCCAGCAGCTTAGCTTTCCAGACAGGGAGGTACGAGCAGTACTTC; CDR3 protein: CASSLAFQTGRYEQYF
V gene: TRBV15; J gene: TRBJ2-7; D gene: -; clone size: -; CDR3 DNA: TGTGCCACCAGCGGAGAAAAAGGACCCTACGAGCAGTACTTC; CDR3 protein: CATSGEKGPYEQYF
V gene: TRBV5-1; J gene: TRBJ2-1; D gene: -; clone size: -; CDR3 DNA: TGCGCCAGCAGCCTCCGGGATGTGAATGAGCAGTTCTTC; CDR3 protein: CASSLRDVNEQFF
V gene: TRBV12-3/TRBV12-4; J gene: TRBJ1-5; D gene: -; clone size: -; CDR3 DNA: TGTGCCAGCACCGGCGGATATAGCAATCAGCCCCAGCATTTT; CDR3 protein: CASTGGYSNQPQHF
V gene: TRBV7-9; J gene: TRBJ1-2; D gene: -; clone size: few; CDR3 DNA: TGTGCCAGCAGCCCAAGTCGCCCTAACTATGGCTACACCTTC; CDR3 protein: CASSPSRPNYGYTF
V gene: TRBV6-6; J gene: TRBJ2-2; D gene: -; clone size: -; CDR3 DNA: TGTGCCAGCAGTCGGAACTACGGGAAAGCGAACACCGGGGAGCTGTTTTTT; CDR3 protein: CASSRNYGKANTGELFF
V gene: TRBV15; J gene: TRBJ1-1; D gene: -; clone size: few; CDR3 DNA: TGTGCCACCAGCAGAAGCAGGGTAAACACTGAAGCTTTCTTT; CDR3 protein: CATSRSRVNTEAFF
V gene: TRBV11-3; J gene: TRBJ2-3; D gene: -; clone size: -; CDR3 DNA: TGTGCCAGCAGCCCCTCCGCCCCAGATACGCAGTATTTT; CDR3 protein: CASSPSAPDTQYF
V gene: TRBV20-1; J gene: TRBJ2-1; D gene: -; clone size: few; CDR3 DNA: TGCAGTGCTAGAGCGGGACTTGAGCAGTTCTTC; CDR3 protein: CSARAGLEQFF
V gene: TRBV10-3; J gene: TRBJ2-7; D gene: -; clone size: few; CDR3 DNA: TGTGCCTCCGGGGTCTACGAGCAGTACTTC; CDR3 protein: CASGVYEQYF
V gene: TRBV24-1; J gene: TRBJ2-7; D gene: -; clone size: -; CDR3 DNA: TGTGCCACCAGTGATTCGTGGACATCTGGCGAGCAGTACTTC; CDR3 protein: CATSDSWTSGEQYF
V gene: TRBV6-2/TRBV6-3; J gene: TRBJ2-1; D gene: -; clone size: -; CDR3 DNA: TGTGTCAGCAGGAGAATCGATGAGCAGTTCTTC; CDR3 protein: CVSRRIDEQFF
V gene: TRBV7-9; J gene: TRBJ1-5; D gene: -; clone size: few; CDR3 DNA: TGTGCCAGCAGCTCTGGGACCCCAGTCCAGCCCCAGCATTTT; CDR3 protein: CASSSGTPVQPQHF
V gene: TRBV27; J gene: TRBJ2-7; D gene: TRBD2; clone size: few; CDR3 DNA: TGTGCCAGCAGTTCCCCGGGACTAGCGGGTATCTCTCCCATAGGCGAGCAGTACTTC; CDR3 protein: CASSSPGLAGISPIGEQYF
V gene: TRBV10-3; J gene: TRBJ2-6; D gene: -; clone size: -; CDR3 DNA: TGTGCCATCAAGCAGGTCGGGGCCAACGTCCTGACTTTC; CDR3 protein: CAIKQVGANVLTF
V gene: TRBV12-3/TRBV12-4; J gene: TRBJ1-2; D gene: -; clone size: -; CDR3 DNA: TGTGCCAGCAGTCCCCCGCGGGGCAGGAATTTGTTTGGCTACACCTTC; CDR3 protein: CASSPPRGRNLFGYTF
V gene: TRBV20-1; J gene: TRBJ1-2; D gene: -; clone size: few; CDR3 DNA: TGCAGTGCTAGAGTGGGCAGCCCGCATGGCTACACCTTC; CDR3 protein: CSARVGSPHGYTF
V gene: TRBV25-1; J gene: TRBJ2-5; D gene: TRBD2; clone size: once; CDR3 DNA: TGTGCCAGCAGTGATGGAGGACTAGCGGGAGGGGTTGAGCAGTACTTC; CDR3 protein: CASSDGGLAGGVEQYF
V gene: TRBV19; J gene: TRBJ2-7; D gene: -; clone size: -; CDR3 DNA: TGTGCCAGTAGTATAGTCGGGACCGCGATAACCGAGCAGTACTTC; CDR3 protein: CASSIVGTAITEQYF
V gene: TRBV12-3/TRBV12-4; J gene: TRBJ2-1; D gene: TRBD2; clone size: -; CDR3 DNA: TGTGCCAGCGGAGTTTCGGCGGGAGGGGACAATGGGCAGTTCTTC; CDR3 protein: CASGVSAGGDNGQFF
V gene: TRBV6-6; J gene: TRBJ2-7; D gene: TRBD2; clone size: -; CDR3 DNA: TGTGCCAGCACTAGCGGGAGGGTCCACGAGCAGTACTTC; CDR3 protein: CASTSGRVHEQYF
V gene: TRBV6-1; J gene: TRBJ1-2; D gene: -; clone size: many; CDR3 DNA: TGTGCCAGCAGTGCGACGGGATATGGCTACACCTTC; CDR3 protein: CASSATGYGYTF
V gene: TRBV20-1; J gene: TRBJ2-7; D gene: TRBD1; clone size: -; CDR3 DNA: TGCAGTGCAAGAGCCGGGACAGGGCCGTACGAGCAGTACTTC; CDR3 protein: CSARAGTGPYEQYF
V gene: TRBV12-3/TRBV12-4; J gene: TRBJ2-3; D gene: -; clone size: -; CDR3 DNA: TGTGCCAGCAGTTTTTTAACTAGAGATACGCAGTATTTT; CDR3 protein: CASSFLTRDTQYF
V gene: TRBV21-1; J gene: TRBJ2-5; D gene: -; clone size: few; CDR3 DNA: TGTGCCAGCAGCACCCACCACGGAGAGGAGACCCAGTACTTC; CDR3 protein: CASSTHHGEETQYF
V gene: TRBV12-3/TRBV12-4; J gene: TRBJ2-5; D gene: TRBD1; clone size: -; CDR3 DNA: TGTGCCAGCAGTTTAGCCACAGGGGGAGAGACCCAGTACTTC; CDR3 protein: CASSLATGGETQYF
V gene: TRBV4-1; J gene: TRBJ1-2; D gene: -; clone size: -; CDR3 DNA: TGCGCCAGCAGCCTCGGGGCCCTATCCGGAATGAACGGCTACACCTTC; CDR3 protein: CASSLGALSGMNGYTF
V gene: TRBV29-1; J gene: TRBJ2-3; D gene: -; clone size: few; CDR3 DNA: TGCAGCGTTGAAGATGTTTGGACTCCGCAGTATTTT; CDR3 protein: CSVEDVWTPQYF
V gene: TRBV13; J gene: TRBJ2-1; D gene: -; clone size: -; CDR3 DNA: TGTGCCAGCAGCCGGGACTGGCCCCGTCGGAACAATGAGCAGTTCTTC; CDR3 protein: CASSRDWPRRNNEQFF